The rows below give T cell receptor beta chains drawn from one sample of a study of type 1 and type 2 diabetes patients. TCRdb re-called the multiplex PCR reads through MiXCR, storing one row per CDR3 protein. The sample lists more than 250,000 distinct CDR3 sequences, more than 40% occurring once. Specimen: peripheral blood mononuclear cells (PBMCs). All receptors come from a young man with type 2 diabetes. Each CDR3 is given with its conserved first and last residue. D genes are given only for firm matches. Size is stated for part of the rows, as once, few or many counts, or as a class when the clone is expanded.

abundance	d_gene	v_gene	j_gene	CDR3aa	CDR3nt
few	NA	TRBV5-1	TRBJ1-1	CASSLIQGSEAFF	TGCGCCAGCAGCTTGATTCAGGGAAGTGAAGCTTTCTTT
once	NA	TRBV12-3/TRBV12-4	TRBJ1-1	CASSSGGATEAFF	TGTGCCAGCAGTTCGGGGGGAGCCACTGAAGCTTTCTTT
NA	TRBD1	TRBV19	TRBJ2-5	CASSIAQGAGETQYF	TGTGCCAGTAGTATCGCGCAGGGGGCAGGAGAGACCCAGTACTTC
NA	NA	TRBV7-2	TRBJ2-4	CASSLGGGVAKNIQYF	TGTGCCAGCAGCTTAGGCGGAGGGGTGGCCAAAAACATTCAGTACTTC
NA	NA	TRBV28	TRBJ2-7	CASSFPQQDSYEQYF	TGTGCCAGCAGTTTCCCTCAGCAGGACTCCTACGAGCAGTACTTC
NA	TRBD1	TRBV4-1	TRBJ2-7	CASSTGTGVLNSYEQYF	TGCGCCAGCAGCACCGGGACAGGGGTACTCAACTCCTACGAGCAGTACTTC
few	NA	TRBV20-1	TRBJ1-5	CSARQSNQPQHF	TGCAGTGCTCGTCAGAGCAATCAGCCCCAGCATTTT
few	NA	TRBV30	TRBJ2-2	CAWSVPGAHHGELFF	TGTGCCTGGAGTGTACCGGGGGCCCACCACGGGGAGCTGTTTTTT
many	NA	TRBV6-4	TRBJ2-2	CASSEQGQFGELFF	TGTGCCAGCAGTGAGCAGGGTCAGTTCGGGGAGCTGTTTTTT
few	TRBD2	TRBV4-1	TRBJ2-7	CASSQEGSGRNYEQYF	TGCGCCAGCAGCCAAGAGGGGAGCGGGAGGAACTACGAGCAGTACTTC